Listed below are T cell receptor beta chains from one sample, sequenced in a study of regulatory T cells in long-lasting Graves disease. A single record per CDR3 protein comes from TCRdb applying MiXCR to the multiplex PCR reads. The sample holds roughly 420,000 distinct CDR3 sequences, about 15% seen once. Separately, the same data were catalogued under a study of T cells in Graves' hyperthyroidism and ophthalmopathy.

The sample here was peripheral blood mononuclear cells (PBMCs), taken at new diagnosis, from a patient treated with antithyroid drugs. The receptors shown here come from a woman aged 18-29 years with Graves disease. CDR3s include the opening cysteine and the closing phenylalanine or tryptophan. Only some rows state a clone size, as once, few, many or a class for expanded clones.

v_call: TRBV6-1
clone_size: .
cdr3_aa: CASSEEGTSGYEQYF

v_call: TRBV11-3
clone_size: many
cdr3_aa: CASSSLTSPYNEQFF

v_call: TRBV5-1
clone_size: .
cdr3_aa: CASSLGSGLAAINEQFF

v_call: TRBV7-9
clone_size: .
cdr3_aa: CASSLTMTTDTQYF

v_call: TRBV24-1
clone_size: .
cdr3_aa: CATSDSDRGFQPQHF

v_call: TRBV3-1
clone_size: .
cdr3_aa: CASSQAYSEFATNEKLFF

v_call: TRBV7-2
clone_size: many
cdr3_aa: CASSLGTGGGTDTQYF

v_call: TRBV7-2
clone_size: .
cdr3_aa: CASRSPGRGNTIYF

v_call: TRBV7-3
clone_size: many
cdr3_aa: CASSEGLATYNEQFF

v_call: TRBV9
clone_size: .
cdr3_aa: CASSVGSGGVYEQFF

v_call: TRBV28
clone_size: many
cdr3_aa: CASSLLGISAYEQYF

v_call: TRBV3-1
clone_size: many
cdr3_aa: CASSRTSGRHADTQYF

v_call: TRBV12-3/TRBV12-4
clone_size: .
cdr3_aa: CASSTLDRGRTEAFF

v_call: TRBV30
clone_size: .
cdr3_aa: CAWSMGTGADTQYF

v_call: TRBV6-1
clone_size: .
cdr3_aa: CASAALRYGYTF

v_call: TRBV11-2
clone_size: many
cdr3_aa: CASSLVVREVSDTQYF

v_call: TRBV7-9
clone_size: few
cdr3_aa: CASSLQTGRGAFF

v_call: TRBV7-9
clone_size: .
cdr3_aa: CASSPTSGRAQETQYF

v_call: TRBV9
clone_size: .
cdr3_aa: CASSVGGSYNEQFF

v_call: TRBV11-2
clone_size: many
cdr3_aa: CASSLDLGGPVYNEQFF

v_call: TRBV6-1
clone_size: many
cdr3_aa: CASSEIRGPYEQYF

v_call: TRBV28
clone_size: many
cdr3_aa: CASSLSSDYEQYF

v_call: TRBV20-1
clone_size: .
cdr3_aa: CSTYNGGYGYTF

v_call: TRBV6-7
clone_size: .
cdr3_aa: CASSYSGKREKEQFF

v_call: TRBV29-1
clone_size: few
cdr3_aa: CSVQKGSDSPLHF

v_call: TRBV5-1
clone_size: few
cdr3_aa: CASSSGQGGIQYF